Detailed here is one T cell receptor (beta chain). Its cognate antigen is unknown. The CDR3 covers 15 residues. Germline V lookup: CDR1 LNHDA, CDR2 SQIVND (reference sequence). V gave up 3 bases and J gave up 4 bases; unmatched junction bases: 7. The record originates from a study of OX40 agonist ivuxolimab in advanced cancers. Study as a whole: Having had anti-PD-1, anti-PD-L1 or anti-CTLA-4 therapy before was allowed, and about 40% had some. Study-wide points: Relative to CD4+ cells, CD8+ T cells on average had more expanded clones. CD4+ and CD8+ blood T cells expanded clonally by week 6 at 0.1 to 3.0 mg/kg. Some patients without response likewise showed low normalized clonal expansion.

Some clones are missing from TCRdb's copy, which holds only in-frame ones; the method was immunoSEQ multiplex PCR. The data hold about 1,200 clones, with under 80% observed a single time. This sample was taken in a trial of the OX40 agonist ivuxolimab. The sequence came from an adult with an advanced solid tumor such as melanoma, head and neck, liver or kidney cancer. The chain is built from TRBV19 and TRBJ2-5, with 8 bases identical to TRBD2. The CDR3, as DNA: TGTGCCAGTAGTATCCCGGGGGGGGCTGGAGAGACCCAGTACTTC. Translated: CASSIPGGAGETQYF.